These 6 T cell receptor beta chains originate from one sample sequenced in a study of early T cells in non-severe SARS-CoV-2 infection. TCRdb reprocessed the 5' RACE reads via MiXCR and lists one record per CDR3 protein. The table records roughly 57,000 distinct CDR3 sequences, under 15% of them present only once. Sequenced material: whole blood. These receptors were obtained from an adult who was a healthcare worker with PCR-confirmed SARS-CoV-2 infection or an uninfected control (not recorded which).

At least ten counts were recorded for this clonotype. V is TRBV20-1 and J is TRBJ1-5; 8 nucleotides match TRBD1. This CDR3 region has 14 residues. V lost 3 bases and J lost 4; bases outside the gene matches: 5. The germline gives CDR1 DFQATT, CDR2 SNEGSKA (reference sequence). CDR3 nucleotides: TGCAGTGCTAGGCCGACAGGGGCTAATCAGCCCCAGCATTTT. Encoded protein: CSARPTGANQPQHF.

V and J are TRBV6-6 and TRBJ2-5; D is undetermined. This CDR3 has 15 residues. V was trimmed by 2 bases and J by 0 bases, leaving 10 bases between them. Germline CDR1 reads MNHNY; CDR2 reads SVGAGI (reference sequence). The CDR3 spells CASSYRAVYQETQYF. The CDR3 nucleotides are TGTGCCAGCAGTTACCGGGCTGTTTACCAAGAGACCCAGTACTTC.

The chain couples TRBV7-8 to TRBJ1-5; the D gene is possibly TRBD1 (6 bases). With 3 bases removed from V and 5 bases from J, the gap between germline ends came to 14 bases. The CDR3 contains 15 residues. From germline, CDR1 is SGHVS and CDR2 FQNEAQ. CDR3 in amino acids: CASSLSRRGDQPQHF. The CDR3 DNA sequence: TGTGCCAGCAGCTTGTCCCGGAGGGGGGATCAGCCCCAGCATTTT.

This clonotype appeared many times. This sequence joins TRBV28 and TRBJ1-6; D is undetermined. CDR1 and CDR2 (germline): MDHEN, SYDVKM. The CDR3 is 13 amino acids. Trimming removed 7 bases from V and 5 bases from J, with 9 bases in between. This CDR3 is CASTPQHNSPLHF. Written as DNA, the CDR3 is TGTGCCAGCACCCCTCAGCATAATTCACCCCTCCACTTT.

This clonotype was recorded at least ten times. CDR3 amino acids: CASTRGGGIKTQYF. CDR3 DNA sequence: TGTGCCAGCACCCGGGGGGGCGGAATCAAGACCCAGTACTTC. The chain uses TRBV12-3 or TRBV12-4 and TRBJ2-5; 8 bases agree with TRBD2. This CDR3 is built from 14 residues. Losses at the gene ends were 7 bases for V and 6 bases for J; bases not matched to a gene: 10.

V and J are TRBV10-3 and TRBJ2-2; D possibly corresponds to TRBD1 (7 bases). The length of the CDR3 is 16 residues. Germline loops: CDR1 ENHRY, CDR2 SYGVKD. V shed 5 bases and J shed 3 bases, with 16 bases lying between them. CDR3 in DNA: TGTGCCATCAGTCGCCAGGGGGGTGAGGACACCGGGGAGCTGTTTTTT. Protein: CAISRQGGEDTGELFF.